This paragraph covers one T cell receptor (beta chain) sequence. The data derive from a study of shared clonotypes between healthy human individuals. Trimming removed 3 bases from V and 4 bases from J; junction bases left unmatched: 5. The CDR3 is 14 residues long. In germline, CDR1 is SGDLS, CDR2 YYNGEE. Clones were sequenced by immunoSEQ multiplex PCR, and TCRdb holds only the in-frame ones, with some missing. The sample consists of about 2.5 million clones, less than 95% of them appearing once. This sequence originates from a man between 18 and 29 years old in good health. Some clones in this sample may be carry-over from other donors' samples. Sequenced material: naive CD4+ T cells from PBMCs. Subset noted: CD45RA+ positively selected. The chain has TRBV9 and TRBJ1-1; 8 nucleotides agree with TRBD1. CDR3 sequence: CASSGNTGGTEAFF. DNA of the CDR3: TGTGCCAGCAGCGGAAACACAGGGGGCACTGAAGCTTTCTTT.